The 22 T cell receptor beta chains below come from one sample, sequenced in a study of blood T cell repertoires in COVID-19. Assay: immunoSEQ multiplex PCR; the TCRdb copy retains only in-frame clones and omits some. The sample consists of 150,000 to 200,000 clones, approximately 82% of them appearing once. Material for sequencing was PBMCs or T cells enriched from blood (not recorded which). These TCRs come from a woman in her fifties or sixties with acute COVID-19.

V usage is TRBV5-5 and J usage is TRBJ2-7; the D is unclear. Germline assignment: CDR1 SGHKS and CDR2 YYEKEE (reference sequence). The germline V and J ends were trimmed by 2 bases and 0 bases, with 6 bases remaining between them. CDR3 length equals 13 residues. CDR3 in amino acids: CASSLRSSYEQYV. DNA of the CDR3: TGTGCCAGCAGCTTAAGGAGCTCCTACGAGCAGTACGTC.

The chain is built from TRBV18 and TRBJ1-2; D might be TRBD1 (6 bases). This CDR3 has 14 residues. Trimming pared 1 base from V and 8 bases from J, leaving 14 bases between. The germline V gene encodes CDR1 KGHSH and CDR2 LQKENI. For the CDR3, the DNA is TGTGCCAGCTCACCACAGAGTTTAGGGGGAGGCTACACCTTC. Amino acid sequence: CASSPQSLGGGYTF.

The chain recombines TRBV3-1 (or the pseudogene TRBV3-2) with TRBJ1-2; 11 nucleotides align to TRBD1. The ends lost 4 bases at V and 3 bases at J; junction bases unmatched: 1. Germline V gives CDR1 LGHDT, CDR2 YNNKEL (reference sequence). The CDR3 runs to 14 residues. The CDR3 region has the DNA TGTGCCAGCAGCCGGGGACAGGGGGACTATGGCTACACCTTC. This translates into CASSRGQGDYGYTF.

The rearrangement links TRBV4-1 to TRBJ1-3; D is unclear. The germline V and J ends were trimmed by 0 bases and 2 bases, with 14 bases remaining between them. CDR3 length: 17 residues. Looked up from germline, CDR1 is MGHRA and CDR2 is YSYEKL. CDR3 protein: CASSQEERLGAGNTIYF. The CDR3 nucleotides are TGCGCCAGCAGCCAAGAGGAAAGGTTGGGAGCTGGAAACACCATATATTTT.

This clone was picked up one time. This rearrangement joins TRBV24-1 to TRBJ2-3; 8 bases fit TRBD1. Germline V gives CDR1 KGHDR, CDR2 SFDVKD. The V gene end was trimmed by 4 bases and the J gene end by 6 bases; junction bases not matched to a gene: 5. The CDR3 extends over 14 amino acids. In nucleotides, the CDR3 is TGTGCCACCAGTGACCCGACAGGGGTCGATACGCAGTATTTT. Its translation: CATSDPTGVDTQYF.

J is TRBJ1-5 and V is TRBV30; tentative D call: TRBD1 (6 bases). This CDR3 comprises 13 residues. Deletions cut 1 base from V and 3 bases from J, with 7 bases between. CDR1 and CDR2 from the germline V gene are GTSNPN and SVGIG (reference sequence). CDR3 loop: CAWSGQVNQPQHF. Written as DNA, the CDR3 is TGTGCCTGGAGTGGACAGGTCAATCAGCCCCAGCATTTT.

The V call is TRBV6-2 or TRBV6-3, the J call TRBJ1-1; 7 bases are shared with TRBD1. Germline CDR1 is MNHEY and CDR2 is SVGEGT. The CDR3 runs 13 residues. The trim removed 6 bases at V and 2 bases at J, leaving 3 bases unmatched. In DNA form, the CDR3 reads TGTGCCAGCAGCGGACAGGTAAACACTGAAGCTTTCTTT. This sequence encodes CASSGQVNTEAFF.

The V and J genes are TRBV19 and TRBJ2-2; 8 bases align to TRBD2. Germline lookup yields CDR1 LNHDA and CDR2 SQIVND (reference sequence). V lost 7 bases to trimming and J lost 5 bases; unmatched junction nucleotides: 15. The CDR3 runs 17 residues. The CDR3 sequence is CASILFLGRADTGELFF. CDR3 DNA sequence: TGTGCCAGTATCCTCTTTCTCGGGAGGGCCGATACCGGGGAGCTGTTTTTT.

This clone was counted a single time. This rearrangement joins TRBV2 to TRBJ1-5, with D uncertain. Germline V gene data show CDR1 as SNHLY and CDR2 as FYNNEI. Trimming cost V 4 bases and J 6 bases, with 13 bases left between them. The CDR3 is 14 residues long. The CDR3 sequence is CASSGEASGQPQHF. In DNA form, the CDR3 reads TGTGCCAGCAGTGGCGAAGCTTCGGGTCAGCCCCAGCATTTT.

This clone showed up just a few times. J is TRBJ2-1 and V is TRBV9, with 7 bases identical to TRBD1. The CDR3 sequence is 15 residues long. Germline loops: CDR1 SGDLS, CDR2 YYNGEE. V shed 3 bases, J shed 2 bases, and the junction held 5 bases outside the gene matches. CDR3 in amino acids: CASSADRPTYNEQFF. The CDR3 DNA is TGTGCCAGCAGCGCGGACAGGCCTACCTACAATGAGCAGTTCTTC.

This chain connects TRBV21-1 to TRBJ2-5; TRBD1 is taken as the D call from the table, unchecked against the DNA. TRBV21-1 is listed as a pseudogene. The CDR3 contains 17 residues. CDR3 residues: CASSKTRSPGQGSTQYF. The CDR3 DNA reads as TGTGCCAGCAGCAAAACCCGGTCCCCGGGACAGGGTTCCACCCAGTACTTC.

This clone has a handful of counts. V is TRBV7-2 and J is TRBJ1-3; 10 nucleotides agree with TRBD1. The length of the CDR3 is 15 residues. J lost 2 bases, V lost 5 bases, and 3 bases had no gene match. The V gene's germline CDR1 is SGHTA and CDR2 FQGNSA. The CDR3, as DNA: TGTGCCAGCAGCCGCGGGACAGGGGCTGGAAACACCATATATTTT. Amino acid sequence: CASSRGTGAGNTIYF.

This sequence joins TRBV29-1 and TRBJ2-4; possibly TRBD1 for D (5 bases). CDR1 and CDR2 from the germline V gene are SQVTM and ANQGSEA. V lost 7 bases, J lost 2 bases, and 12 bases lay in between. The CDR3 has 13 amino acids. The CDR3 sequence: CSGKDSSKNIQYF. The CDR3 DNA sequence: TGCAGCGGCAAAGACAGCTCCAAAAACATTCAGTACTTC.

The chain uses TRBV27 and TRBJ2-7; 11 nucleotides match TRBD2. From germline, CDR1 is MNHEY and CDR2 SMNVEV (reference sequence). The CDR3 spans 14 residues. Trimming removed 3 bases from V and 2 bases from J; junction bases left unmatched: 0. CDR3: CASSFSGRAYEQYF. CDR3 nucleotide sequence: TGTGCCAGCAGTTTTAGCGGGAGGGCCTACGAGCAGTACTTC.

The CDR3 spells CASSSDSQGSYQPQHF. The CDR3 DNA follows: TGTGCCAGCAGTTCTGATTCACAGGGATCCTATCAGCCCCAGCATTTT. The chain combines TRBV6-6 with TRBJ1-5; D perhaps matches TRBD1 (6 bases). The length of the CDR3 is 16 residues. V gave up 4 bases and J gave up 5 bases, with 18 bases separating them. The germline V gene has CDR1 MNHNY and CDR2 SVGAGI (reference sequence).

The chain couples TRBV4-3 to TRBJ1-3; D is possibly TRBD1 (6 bases). CDR1 is LGHNA and CDR2 is YSLEER in the germline V gene. The V gene lost 0 bases and the J gene lost 4 bases, with 10 bases spanning the gap. CDR3 length equals 15 residues. Here the CDR3 reads CASSQEGASGNTIYF. The CDR3 bases are TGCGCCAGCAGCCAAGAGGGGGCATCCGGAAACACCATATATTTT.

This chain joins TRBV5-1 and TRBJ1-6; 8 bases map to TRBD1. The CDR3 length is 15 residues. After removal of 2 bases from V and 10 bases from J, the junction contained 8 bases not matched to a gene. Germline V gives CDR1 SGHRS, CDR2 YFSETQ. CDR3 amino acids: CASSFSDRGDSPLHF. The CDR3 nucleotides are TGCGCCAGCAGCTTCAGTGACAGGGGTGACTCACCCCTCCACTTT.

The chain links TRBV4-1 to TRBJ2-2, with 7 positions matching TRBD2. The CDR3 totals 16 residues. Germline CDR1 MGHRA, CDR2 YSYEKL. Trimming took 1 base from V and 6 from J; bases not matched to a gene: 8. The CDR3 protein is CASSQGAGPLPGELFF. The CDR3 nucleotides read TGCGCCAGCAGCCAAGGAGCGGGACCTCTCCCCGGGGAGCTGTTTTTT.

V gene TRBV19 combines with J gene TRBJ2-1; 10 bases match TRBD2. Germline values: CDR1 LNHDA, CDR2 SQIVND (reference sequence). V trimming: 6 bases; J trimming: 2 bases; junction bases outside the gene matches: 13. CDR3 length: 18 amino acids. CDR3 DNA: TGTGCCAGTAGCGAGGTTCTAGCGGGAGTGGGGGCCTACAATGAGCAGTTCTTC. It specifies CASSEVLAGVGAYNEQFF.

As regards this clone: Other DNA sequences in the same sample also yield this CDR3. V is TRBV14 and J is TRBJ2-5, with 9 bases aligning to TRBD1. The CDR3 totals 15 residues. Germline CDR1 reads SGHDN; CDR2 reads FVKESK. The V gene end was trimmed by 2 bases and the J gene end by 2 bases; junction bases not matched to a gene: 3. CDR3 region: CASSQIGQGQETQYF. The CDR3, as DNA: TGTGCCAGCAGCCAAATCGGACAGGGGCAAGAGACCCAGTACTTC.

The table lists this clone with a count of one. V and J are TRBV30 and TRBJ1-1, with 7 bases identical to TRBD1. The CDR3 length is 14 residues. Germline-derived CDR1 and CDR2 are GTSNPN and SVGIG (reference sequence). V lost 5 bases and J lost 2; bases outside the gene matches: 8. CDR3 in amino acids: CAWRKTGANTEAFF. As DNA, the CDR3 is TGTGCCTGGCGAAAAACAGGGGCTAACACTGAAGCTTTCTTT.

The rearrangement joins TRBV27 to TRBJ1-4; D gene unclear. The germline gives CDR1 MNHEY, CDR2 SMNVEV (reference sequence). This CDR3 spans 13 amino acids. Trimming left V 8 bases short and J 4 bases short, with 11 bases between. DNA for the CDR3: TGTGCCAGCTCTCCCCTAGTTAATGAAAAACTGTTTTTT. Its translation: CASSPLVNEKLFF.